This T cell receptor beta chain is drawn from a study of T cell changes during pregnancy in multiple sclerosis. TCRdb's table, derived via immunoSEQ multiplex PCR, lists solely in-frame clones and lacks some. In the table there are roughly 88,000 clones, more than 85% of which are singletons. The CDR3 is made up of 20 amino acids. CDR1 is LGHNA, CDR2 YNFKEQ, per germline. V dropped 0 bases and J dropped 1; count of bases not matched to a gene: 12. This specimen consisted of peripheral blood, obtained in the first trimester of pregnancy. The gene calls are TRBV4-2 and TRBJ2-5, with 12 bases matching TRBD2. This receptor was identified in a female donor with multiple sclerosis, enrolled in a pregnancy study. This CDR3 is CASSQEGLAGGRIIQETQYF. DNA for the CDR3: TGTGCCAGCAGCCAAGAAGGGCTAGCGGGAGGGAGAATTATCCAAGAGACCCAGTACTTC.